One and the same sample provided the 22 T cell receptor beta chains below, sequenced in a study of blood T cell repertoires in COVID-19. Generated by immunoSEQ multiplex PCR, the TCRdb table keeps only in-frame clones and is missing some. Seen here are fewer than 100,000 clones, around 92% observed once, and the top ten hold over 1.5%. The sequencing sample was made of peripheral blood. These receptors were collected from a woman aged 45-65 years in a cohort sampled during active COVID-19.

The J gene is TRBJ2-4, the V gene TRBV5-5; a possible D gene is TRBD1 (5 bases). V was clipped by 1 base and J by 5 bases, with 10 bases between them. This CDR3 has 14 amino acids. Germline loops: CDR1 SGHKS, CDR2 YYEKEE (reference sequence). The chain's CDR3 is CASSLPQTENIQYF. CDR3 coding DNA: TGTGCCAGCAGCTTGCCCCAGACAGAAAACATTCAGTACTTC.

This chain joins TRBV11-2 and TRBJ2-1, with 9 bases that match TRBD2. The J segment lost 0 bases and the V segment lost 1 base, leaving 7 bases of the junction unmatched. The CDR3 consists of 18 residues. The germline V gene encodes CDR1 SGHAT and CDR2 FQNNGV. Here the CDR3 DNA reads TGTGCCAGCAGCTTAGTAGTATCAGCGGGAGGCTCCTACAATGAGCAGTTCTTC. It codes for CASSLVVSAGGSYNEQFF.

The chain carries TRBV2 and TRBJ1-3; 8 positions match TRBD1. Germline V gene lookup returns CDR1 SNHLY and CDR2 FYNNEI. The length of the CDR3 is 15 residues. Losses at the gene ends were 6 bases for V and 0 bases for J; bases not matched to a gene: 4. CDR3 protein: CASRATGGSGNTIYF. DNA of the CDR3: TGTGCCAGCAGAGCCACAGGGGGCTCTGGAAACACCATATATTTT.

J is TRBJ1-4 and V is TRBV29-1; 7 nucleotides match TRBD1. Looked up from germline, CDR1 is SQVTM and CDR2 is ANQGSEA. This CDR3 spans 15 amino acids. V shed 4 bases, J shed 0 bases, and the junction held 5 bases outside the gene matches. The CDR3 DNA is TGCAGCGTTGGGACAGGTACTACAACTAATGAAAAACTGTTTTTT. Its translation: CSVGTGTTTNEKLFF.

This clone was detected once. The gene calls are TRBV5-4 and TRBJ2-7; 10 nucleotides agree with TRBD2. The CDR3 sequence is 15 residues long. V was pared by 4 bases and J by 5 bases, with 9 bases of the junction left unmatched. The V gene's germline CDR1 is SGHNT and CDR2 YYREEE (reference sequence). CDR3 sequence reads: CASSPPSGSTDEQYF. The CDR3 nucleotides are TGTGCCAGCAGCCCCCCTAGCGGGAGTACGGACGAGCAGTACTTC.

This rearrangement joins TRBV3-1 (or the pseudogene TRBV3-2) to TRBJ2-7; 9 bases map to TRBD2. V gave up 3 bases and J gave up 2 bases; unmatched junction bases: 5. Germline loops: CDR1 LGHDT, CDR2 YNNKEL (reference sequence). The CDR3 has 15 residues. The CDR3 reads CASSHGAGGTYEQYF. The CDR3 DNA reads as TGTGCCAGCAGCCATGGGGCGGGAGGGACCTACGAGCAGTACTTC.

This rearrangement joins TRBV6-5 to TRBJ2-7, with a weak D call TRBD2 (6 bases). The ends were cut back, 7 bases at V and 3 bases at J, with 13 bases in the middle. Germline lookup yields CDR1 MNHEY and CDR2 SVGAGI. This CDR3 is 13 amino acids long. The CDR3 region has the DNA TGTGCCAGCACCCGCGTGCGGGGCTACGAGCAGTACTTC. It translates to CASTRVRGYEQYF.

This clone was seen only once. This chain connects TRBV6-6 to TRBJ2-5, with D perhaps matching TRBD1 (7 bases). Germline CDR1 and CDR2: MNHNY and SVGAGI (reference sequence). V was cut by 5 bases and J by 2 bases, with 9 bases left in between. The CDR3 length is 13 residues. Here the CDR3 reads CASSAGQQETQYF. The CDR3 nucleotides are TGTGCCAGCAGTGCGGGACAGCAAGAGACCCAGTACTTC.

The genes are TRBV10-1 and TRBJ1-1; no reliable D call. This CDR3 spans 13 amino acids. Germline loops: CDR1 WNHNN, CDR2 SYGVQD (reference sequence). The V end lost 6 bases, the J end lost 0 bases, and 8 bases lay between the germline ends. For the CDR3, the DNA is TGCGCCAGCAGACAGACCTTGAACACTGAAGCTTTCTTT. Its protein product is CASRQTLNTEAFF.

The rearrangement uses TRBV12-3 or TRBV12-4 and TRBJ1-6; D call uncertain. The CDR3 loop spans 13 amino acids. The V gene lost 6 bases and the J gene lost 8 bases, with 11 bases spanning the gap. The DNA of the CDR3 is TGTGCCAGCAGGGCTGCGGGCCATTCACCCCTCCACTTT. Residues: CASRAAGHSPLHF.

The chain couples TRBV15 to TRBJ2-2; 7 bases line up with TRBD2. Per germline, CDR1 LNHNV and CDR2 YYDKDF (reference sequence). The CDR3 has 16 amino acids. J lost 7 bases, V lost 0 bases, and 8 bases had no gene match. In DNA form, the CDR3 reads TGTGCCACCAGCAGAGACATGGCTAGCGGCGACGGGGAGCTGTTTTTT. The encoded protein is CATSRDMASGDGELFF. The full variable domain, completed using reference TRBV15 and TRBJ2-2, is DAMVIQNPRYQVTQFGKPVTLSCSQTLNHNVMYWYQQKSSQAPKLLFHYYDKDFNNEADTPDNFQSRRPNTSFCFLDIRSPGLGDTAMYLCATSRDMASGDGELFFGEGSRLTVL.

The rearrangement joins TRBV2 to TRBJ2-5; 7 bases are shared with TRBD2. CDR1 and CDR2 (germline): SNHLY, FYNNEI. Trimming at V came to 6 bases and at J to 6 bases, leaving 16 bases not matched to a gene. There are 16 residues in the CDR3. The CDR3 region has the DNA TGTGCCAGCAGCGTAGGGGATAGCGGGCCAGGGAAGACCCAGTACTTC. This translates into CASSVGDSGPGKTQYF.

The gene calls are TRBV4-1 and TRBJ2-7, with 7 bases lining up with TRBD2. This CDR3 spans 15 amino acids. Per the germline V gene, CDR1 is MGHRA and CDR2 is YSYEKL. The V and J ends lost 3 bases and 3 bases, in that order; junction bases with no gene match: 8. The CDR3 coding sequence is TGCGCCAGCAGCCAGACGGCGGGAGTCCTCTACGAGCAGTACTTC. Residues: CASSQTAGVLYEQYF.

The rearrangement joins TRBV6-5 to TRBJ1-2; 9 bases line up with TRBD1. Germline V gene lookup returns CDR1 MNHEY and CDR2 SVGAGI. V shed 8 bases, J shed 4 bases, and the junction held 5 bases outside the gene matches. The CDR3 spans 13 residues. The CDR3 protein is CASGQGPSYGYTF. The CDR3 DNA sequence: TGTGCCAGCGGACAGGGGCCTTCCTATGGCTACACCTTC.

In this sample, this clone turned up once. The chain combines TRBV5-8 with TRBJ1-6; the match to TRBD1 covers 7 bases. J gave up 7 bases and V 0 bases, and 4 bases lay outside the gene matches. This CDR3 spans 15 amino acids. Germline values: CDR1 SGHTS, CDR2 YDEGEE. The CDR3 is CASSLVGTVNSPLHF. CDR3 sequence (DNA): TGTGCCAGCAGCTTGGTCGGGACAGTCAATTCACCCCTCCACTTT.

The V and J genes are TRBV6-5 and TRBJ1-6, with TRBD1 identical over 7 bases. CDR3 length equals 14 residues. After removal of 5 bases from V and 6 bases from J, the junction contained 4 bases not matched to a gene. Germline V lookup: CDR1 MNHEY, CDR2 SVGAGI. The chain's CDR3 is CASSTDRANSPLHF. In DNA form, the CDR3 reads TGTGCCAGCAGTACCGACAGGGCTAATTCACCCCTCCACTTT.

J is TRBJ2-3 and V is TRBV9; 8 bases fit TRBD2. Germline V gene sequence: CDR1 SGDLS, CDR2 YYNGEE. The CDR3 consists of 14 residues. The V gene end was trimmed by 3 bases and the J gene end by 2 bases; junction bases not matched to a gene: 2. Here the CDR3 reads CASSAGRDTDTQYF. The CDR3, as DNA: TGTGCCAGCAGCGCCGGGAGGGACACAGATACGCAGTATTTT.

This chain links TRBV19 with TRBJ2-7; no clear D. Germline values: CDR1 LNHDA, CDR2 SQIVND (reference sequence). The V gene lost 3 bases and the J gene lost 3 bases, with 12 bases spanning the gap. The CDR3 runs to 14 residues. This chain's CDR3 is CASSINLQYYEQYF. CDR3 coding DNA: TGTGCCAGTAGTATTAACTTACAGTACTACGAGCAGTACTTC.

The rearrangement joins TRBV5-6 to TRBJ2-7; D not certain. Trimming left V 4 bases short and J 2 bases short, with 4 bases between. The germline gives CDR1 SGHDT, CDR2 YYEEEE. This CDR3 comprises 11 residues. Here the CDR3 DNA reads TGTGCCAGCAGCGACACCTACGAGCAGTACTTC. Translation gives CASSDTYEQYF. Complete variable domain (other parts from reference TRBV5-6 and TRBJ2-7): DAGVTQSPTHLIKTRGQQVTLRCSPKSGHDTVSWYQQALGQGPQFIFQYYEEEERQRGNFPDRFSGHQFPNYSSELNVNALLLGDSALYLCASSDTYEQYFGPGTRLTVT.

This clone has only one observation. This chain connects TRBV6-2 or TRBV6-3 to TRBJ2-5, with D possibly TRBD2 on 6 matching bases. Deletions cut 4 bases from V and 0 bases from J, with 18 bases between. Germline CDR1 is MNHEY and CDR2 is SVGEGT. CDR3 size: 17 residues. The CDR3 protein is CASSSTRNPTYQETQYF. CDR3 sequence (DNA): TGTGCCAGCAGTTCGACTAGAAACCCGACGTACCAAGAGACCCAGTACTTC.

V and J are TRBV7-8 and TRBJ1-5; TRBD1 aligns across 8 bases. This CDR3 has 14 amino acids. Germline CDR1 is SGHVS and CDR2 is FQNEAQ. Germline trimming cut 3 bases from V and 7 bases from J; bases unmatched to any gene: 5. CDR3 sequence: CASSFGDRSQPQHF. The CDR3 DNA reads TGTGCCAGCAGCTTCGGGGACAGGTCCCAGCCCCAGCATTTT.

The chain combines TRBV4-2 with TRBJ1-4, with TRBD1 matching 11 bases. This CDR3 region has 18 residues. V lost 4 bases to trimming and J lost 8 bases; unmatched junction nucleotides: 15. CDR1 is LGHNA, CDR2 YNFKEQ, per germline. CDR3 bases: TGTGCCAGCAGCCGCCCCACGGGACAGGGGGAACTAAGGGAAAAACTGTTTTTT. Translating it yields CASSRPTGQGELREKLFF.